This note documents a single TCR beta chain sequence. As yet, its antigen is unknown. This sample was included in a study of cytomegalovirus exposure and HLA in healthy donors. Overall study findings and caveats: Through in vitro validation, three CMV-associated chains were shown to be specific for CMV antigens. A classifier reportedly called cytomegalovirus status with high sensitivity and specificity.

The assay was immunoSEQ multiplex PCR, and TCRdb's table has in-frame clones only and misses some. The sample lists 150,000 or so clones, around nine tenths seen once, with about 20% in the top ten. V shed 4 bases, J shed 2 bases, and the junction held 14 bases outside the gene matches. The CDR3 is 17 amino acids. The germline V gene has CDR1 SQVTM and CDR2 ANQGSEA. The specimen was PBMCs. The V and J genes are TRBV29-1 and TRBJ2-3; 8 positions match TRBD1. The TCR was taken from a man younger than 30 in good health and CMV-seropositive. The CDR3 nucleotides are TGCAGCGTTGCTGGGGTATTGACAGGGGTCGTCACAGATACGCAGTATTTT. It specifies CSVAGVLTGVVTDTQYF.